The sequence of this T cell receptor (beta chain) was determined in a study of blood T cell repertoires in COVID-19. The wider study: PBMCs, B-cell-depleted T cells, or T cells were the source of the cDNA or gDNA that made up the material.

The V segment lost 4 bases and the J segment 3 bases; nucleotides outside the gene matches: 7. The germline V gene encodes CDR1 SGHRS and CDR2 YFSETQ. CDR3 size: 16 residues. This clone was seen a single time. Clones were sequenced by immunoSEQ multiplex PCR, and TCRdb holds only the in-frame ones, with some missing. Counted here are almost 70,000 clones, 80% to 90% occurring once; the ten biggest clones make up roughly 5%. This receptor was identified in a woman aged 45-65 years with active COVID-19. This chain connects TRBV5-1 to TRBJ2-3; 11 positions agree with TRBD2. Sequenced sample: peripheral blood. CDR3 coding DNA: TGCGCCAGCAGCCGTATTGGGACTAGCGGTACAGATACGCAGTATTTT. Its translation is CASSRIGTSGTDTQYF.